The sample holds a few counts of the clone carrying this T cell receptor (beta chain). Other DNA sequences in this specimen translate into the identical CDR3. The CDR3 is 13 residues long. Trimming removed 5 bases from V and 1 base from J, with 8 bases in between. Germline values: CDR1 SNHLY, CDR2 FYNNEI. Sequencing was performed with immunoSEQ multiplex PCR; in TCRdb, only in-frame clones are kept and a portion is missing. The data show a few hundred thousand clones, 80% to 95% seen once. The sample comes from a study of blood T cell repertoires in COVID-19. Study summary: Specimens from acute and convalescent COVID-19 originated in the United States, Italy and Spain. Sources were T cells, B-cell-depleted T cells, or PBMCs; the material itself was cDNA or gDNA.

The Seattle patients, enrolled during active infection, were followed longitudinally. The V gene is TRBV2, the J gene TRBJ1-2, with D perhaps matching TRBD1 (5 bases). The sequencing input was peripheral blood. This receptor was taken from a woman under 40 with COVID-19, enrolled during active disease. CDR3 coding DNA: TGTGCCAGCAGTCCCGACAGTAACTATGGCTACACCTTC. Residues: CASSPDSNYGYTF.